The 26 T cell receptor beta chains presented below share a single source sample, sequenced in a study of beta chain features in type 1 diabetes. Expressed TCRB transcripts were sequenced because the isolated RNA had all been reverse transcribed beforehand. Measured with immunoSEQ multiplex PCR; TCRdb has only the in-frame clones, and not every one. The profile covers about 160,000 clones, with approximately 9% appearing a single time and more than 0.45% taken by the ten largest. No antigens are known for them. General study points: TCRB CDR3 length was moderately but significantly reduced in all four CD4+ subsets of Type 1 diabetes patients.

The specimen was central memory CD4+ T cells from blood. These receptors all stem from a woman aged 18-35 years with type 1 diabetes.

The chain joins TRBV7-2 to TRBJ1-2, with 7 positions matching TRBD1. The germline V gene encodes CDR1 SGHTA and CDR2 FQGNSA. The CDR3 runs 14 residues. J gave up 2 bases and V 5 bases, and 5 bases lay outside the gene matches. CDR3 in amino acids: CASSITTGNYGYTF. CDR3 nucleotides: TGTGCCAGCAGCATCACGACAGGGAACTATGGCTACACCTTC. Variable domain in full (rest from reference TRBV7-2 and TRBJ1-2): GAGVSQSPSNKVTEKGKDVELRCDPISGHTALYWYRQSLGQGLEFLIYFQGNSAPDKSGLPSDRFSAERTGGSVSTLTIQRTQQEDSAVYLCASSITTGNYGYTFGSGTRLTVV.

The CDR3 nucleotides are TGTGCCAGCAGGATACCGGGACAGGGGTTTTTCGGCTACACCTTC. Translation: CASRIPGQGFFGYTF. The chain combines TRBV21-1 with TRBJ1-2; the table's D call TRBD1 went unverified against the DNA. TRBV21-1 is recorded as a pseudogene. There are 15 residues in the CDR3.

This clone has more than one count but fewer than ten. V usage is TRBV5-5 and J usage is TRBJ2-1; D is perhaps TRBD2 (5 bases). With 1 base removed from V and 5 bases from J, the gap between germline ends came to 10 bases. CDR3 length equals 14 residues. Germline CDR1 is SGHKS and CDR2 is YYEKEE (reference sequence). This chain's CDR3 is CASSLRTVNNEQFF. The DNA for the CDR3 is TGTGCCAGCAGCTTGAGGACTGTCAACAATGAGCAGTTCTTC. Based on the CDR3 plus reference TRBV5-5 and TRBJ2-1, the full variable domain is DAGVTQSPTHLIKTRGQQVTLRCSPISGHKSVSWYQQVLGQGPQFIFQYYEKEERGRGNFPDRFSARQFPNYSSELNVNALLLGDSALYLCASSLRTVNNEQFFGPGTRLTVL.

This clone has a handful of counts. J is TRBJ1-1 and V is TRBV6-6; 10 nucleotides match TRBD1. V was clipped by 5 bases and J by 5 bases; unmatched bases: 2. This CDR3 has 13 amino acids. Germline CDR1 and CDR2: MNHNY and SVGAGI (reference sequence). The CDR3 coding sequence is TGTGCCAGCAGTGGACAGGGGGTGACTGAAGCTTTCTTT. This gives the protein CASSGQGVTEAFF.

The CDR3 is CACGKGAYPGANVLTF. The DNA of the CDR3 is TGTGCCTGCGGAAAAGGGGCGTATCCTGGGGCCAACGTCCTGACTTTC. V is TRBV30 and J is TRBJ2-6; TRBD1 is a possible D gene (5 bases). V was shortened by 6 bases and J by 2 bases, with 17 bases between the two germline ends. The length of the CDR3 is 16 residues. The germline CDR1 and CDR2 sequences are GTSNPN and SVGIG (reference sequence).

The sample holds many counts of this clone. The V call is TRBV6-6, the J call TRBJ2-7, with 7 bases matching TRBD1. CDR1 and CDR2 from the germline V gene are MNHNY and SVGAGI (reference sequence). This CDR3 is built from 15 residues. With V trimmed by 7 bases and J by 0 bases, 9 bases remained unmatched. This chain's CDR3 is CASMWDSTNSYEQYF. CDR3 bases: TGTGCCAGCATGTGGGACAGTACAAACTCCTACGAGCAGTACTTC.

This clone has more than one count but fewer than ten. The CDR3 sequence: CASSPGGQAYNEQFF. The CDR3 DNA reads as TGTGCCAGCAGCCCCGGAGGGCAGGCCTACAATGAGCAGTTCTTC. The rearrangement joins TRBV7-8 to TRBJ2-1, with D maybe TRBD2 (6 bases). V was shortened by 5 bases and J by 2 bases, with 13 bases between the two germline ends. The CDR3 sequence is 15 residues long. The germline CDR1 and CDR2 sequences are SGHVS and FQNEAQ.

This clone was seen only a few times. The rearrangement uses TRBV6-5 and TRBJ2-3; the D gene is possibly TRBD1 (5 bases). Trimming cost V 5 bases and J 4 bases, with 10 bases left between them. Germline V gives CDR1 MNHEY, CDR2 SVGAGI. There are 13 residues in the CDR3. The CDR3 nucleotides are TGTGCCAGCAGTGCAGGGTGGTCAGATACGCAGTATTTT. This sequence encodes CASSAGWSDTQYF.

The gene calls are TRBV13 and TRBJ1-1; D not resolved. Trimming stripped 5 bases from V and 5 bases from J, with 15 bases between. Germline V gene data show CDR1 as PRHDT and CDR2 as FYEKMQ (reference sequence). The CDR3 is 14 amino acids. The CDR3 DNA reads TGTGCCAGCAGCCGTGGGTTGTCGGGTACTGAAGCTTTCTTT. This sequence encodes CASSRGLSGTEAFF.

A word on this clone: Other DNA variants within this sample encode the same CDR3. The rearrangement links TRBV11-2 to TRBJ2-5; 9 bases fit TRBD1. The germline V gene encodes CDR1 SGHAT and CDR2 FQNNGV. This CDR3 is built from 13 residues. V gave up 8 bases and J gave up 5 bases; unmatched junction bases: 6. The CDR3 sequence is CASSPGQGETQYF. For the CDR3, the DNA is TGTGCCAGCTCCCCGGGACAGGGTGAGACCCAGTACTTC.

The rearrangement joins TRBV11-2 to TRBJ2-2, with D maybe TRBD2 (7 bases). Germline V gene lookup returns CDR1 SGHAT and CDR2 FQNNGV. The CDR3 runs to 14 residues. V lost 6 bases and J lost 5, with 13 bases in between. Written as DNA, the CDR3 is TGTGCCAGCAGGTTCGGGGGGCGGACCGGGGAGCTGTTTTTT. Its translation is CASRFGGRTGELFF.

This chain links TRBV9 with TRBJ2-2; possibly TRBD1 for D (7 bases). Per the germline V gene, CDR1 is SGDLS and CDR2 is YYNGEE. Trimming took off 3 bases at V and 5 bases at J, with 17 bases between the two ends. This CDR3 comprises 16 residues. Here the CDR3 reads CASSEGAGGQTGELFF. CDR3 nucleotides: TGTGCCAGCAGCGAGGGCGCAGGGGGGCAAACCGGGGAGCTGTTTTTT.

J is TRBJ2-5 and V is TRBV5-1; 8 bases fit TRBD1. Germline trimming cut 0 bases from V and 3 bases from J; bases unmatched to any gene: 1. Germline V CDR1 and CDR2: SGHRS, YFSETQ. The CDR3 has 14 residues. For the CDR3, the DNA is TGCGCCAGCAGCTTGGACAGGGGGAAAGAGACCCAGTACTTC. This sequence encodes CASSLDRGKETQYF.

The chain recombines TRBV15 with TRBJ2-7; possibly TRBD2 for D (5 bases). Germline V CDR1 and CDR2: LNHNV, YYDKDF (reference sequence). V was clipped by 1 base and J by 0 bases, with 13 bases between them. CDR3 length: 16 residues. This CDR3 reads CATSRVWTGNSYEQYF. As DNA, the CDR3 is TGTGCCACCAGCAGAGTTTGGACGGGAAACTCCTACGAGCAGTACTTC.

This clone appeared a few times. This chain links TRBV7-2 with TRBJ1-1; perhaps TRBD1 as D (6 bases). This CDR3 region has 14 residues. Germline-derived CDR1 and CDR2 are SGHTA and FQGNSA. Trimming stripped 5 bases from V and 5 bases from J, with 15 bases between. This CDR3 is CASSLNTGRTEAFF. In DNA, the CDR3 is TGTGCCAGCAGCCTTAATACAGGGAGAACTGAAGCTTTCTTT. Full variable domain (outside the CDR3, taken from reference TRBV7-2 and TRBJ1-1): GAGVSQSPSNKVTEKGKDVELRCDPISGHTALYWYRQSLGQGLEFLIYFQGNSAPDKSGLPSDRFSAERTGGSVSTLTIQRTQQEDSAVYLCASSLNTGRTEAFFGQGTRLTVV.

The genes are TRBV4-2 and TRBJ2-2; 10 nucleotides match TRBD1. With 2 bases clipped from V and 6 bases from J, the junction kept 3 bases outside the gene matches. The germline V gene has CDR1 LGHNA and CDR2 YNFKEQ. The length of the CDR3 is 15 residues. The DNA of the CDR3 is TGTGCCAGCAGCCAATCCGGACAGGGGGCCGGGGAGCTGTTTTTT. Translated, it gives CASSQSGQGAGELFF.

This clone appeared a few times. CDR3: CASSPPGLRPHEQFF. CDR3 sequence (DNA): TGTGCCAGCAGCCCACCGGGACTCCGCCCCCATGAGCAGTTCTTC. The V gene is TRBV4-2, the J gene TRBJ2-1, with a possible D match to TRBD2 (6 bases). This CDR3 comprises 15 residues. Trimming took off 4 bases at V and 8 bases at J, with 18 bases between the two ends. CDR1 is LGHNA and CDR2 is YNFKEQ in the germline V gene.

The V and J genes are TRBV19 and TRBJ2-3; the match to TRBD2 covers 10 bases. Germline-derived CDR1 and CDR2 are LNHDA and SQIVND (reference sequence). The ends lost 1 base at V and 5 bases at J; junction bases unmatched: 6. The CDR3 totals 16 residues. The CDR3 coding sequence is TGTGCCAGTAGTATAGCGCTAGCGGGGGCCGGAGATACGCAGTATTTT. Protein: CASSIALAGAGDTQYF.

A remark on this clone: A read error may produce the germline difference seen at one junction end. V is TRBV10-3 and J is TRBJ2-1, with D maybe TRBD2 (5 bases). The germline V gene has CDR1 ENHRY and CDR2 SYGVKD. The CDR3 consists of 14 residues. The CDR3 nucleotides read TGTGCCAGCAGTGCCCGGGGTTCCTACAATGAGCAGTTCTTC. As protein: CASSARGSYNEQFF.

This clone turned up a few times. The V gene is TRBV6-5, the J gene TRBJ1-2; 7 bases are shared with TRBD1. The CDR3 spans 14 residues. V trimming: 6 bases; J trimming: 2 bases; junction bases outside the gene matches: 6. Per germline, CDR1 MNHEY and CDR2 SVGAGI. CDR3: CASREGANNYGYTF. The CDR3 nucleotides are TGTGCCAGCAGGGAGGGGGCGAACAACTATGGCTACACCTTC.

The genes are TRBV7-3 and TRBJ2-2; 7 positions agree with TRBD2. The germline V gene has CDR1 SGHTA and CDR2 FQGTGA. Trimming at V came to 2 bases and at J to 4 bases, leaving 7 bases not matched to a gene. The CDR3 totals 16 residues. Here the CDR3 DNA reads TGTGCCAGCAGCTTATCGGGCGGGAGAGTCACCGGGGAGCTGTTTTTT. Its translation: CASSLSGGRVTGELFF.

The chain couples TRBV4-3 to TRBJ2-5; 12 bases fit TRBD1. V was pared by 0 bases and J by 4 bases, with 6 bases of the junction left unmatched. This CDR3 region has 17 residues. Looked up from germline, CDR1 is LGHNA and CDR2 is YSLEER. In DNA form, the CDR3 reads TGCGCCAGCAGCCAAGAGACGGGACAGGGGGCAGGAGAGACCCAGTACTTC. It translates to CASSQETGQGAGETQYF.

The chain combines TRBV28 with TRBJ1-4, with D perhaps TRBD1 (5 bases). The CDR3 loop spans 15 amino acids. Trimming shortened V by 3 bases and J by 0 bases, and 8 bases separated the two germline ends. From germline, CDR1 is MDHEN and CDR2 SYDVKM. The CDR3 nucleotides are TGTGCCAGCAGTTTGACAGTAGCAACTAATGAAAAACTGTTTTTT. Protein product: CASSLTVATNEKLFF.

J is TRBJ1-1 and V is TRBV6-5; 8 positions agree with TRBD1. In germline, CDR1 is MNHEY, CDR2 SVGAGI. The CDR3 has 14 residues. J lost 2 bases, V lost 7 bases, and 6 bases had no gene match. CDR3 in amino acids: CASTRQGTNTEAFF. CDR3 in DNA: TGTGCCAGCACAAGACAGGGGACCAACACTGAAGCTTTCTTT.

This clone was observed a few times. J is TRBJ2-1 and V is TRBV9; the match to TRBD2 covers 11 bases. The CDR3 runs to 17 residues. CDR1 is SGDLS and CDR2 is YYNGEE in the germline V gene. J lost 2 bases, V lost 4 bases, and 8 bases had no gene match. In DNA form, the CDR3 reads TGTGCCAGCAGCCCGACTCTACTAGCGGGGGCCTACAATGAGCAGTTCTTC. As protein: CASSPTLLAGAYNEQFF.

The CDR3 DNA sequence: TGTGCCAGCAGCCAGGGACAGTCTAATGAAAAACTGTTTTTT. Amino acids: CASSQGQSNEKLFF. The rearrangement joins TRBV11-2 to TRBJ1-4, with 7 bases lining up with TRBD1. V dropped 5 bases and J dropped 3; count of bases not matched to a gene: 3. The CDR3 sequence is 14 residues long. Germline V lookup: CDR1 SGHAT, CDR2 FQNNGV.